The clone carrying this T cell receptor beta chain turned up a few times. This record comes from a study of blood T cells in healthy people across ages. Together with a sample-barcoded 5' primer, a J-beta primer mix was included in a second PCR lasting roughly 6 to 12 cycles. TCRdb analysed the 5' RACE reads with MiXCR anew, one entry per CDR3 protein. Here the sample spans approximately 780,000 distinct CDR3 sequences, about a quarter being singletons. CDR1 and CDR2 (germline): KGHSH, LQKENI. V shed 1 base and J shed 0 bases, with 12 bases lying between them. This CDR3 spans 16 amino acids. The same specimen was also included in a second study, on T cells of mothers and their children.

Sequencing used blood. This TCR was recovered from a boy aged 5-17 years in good health. V is TRBV18 and J is TRBJ2-5; D not certain. The CDR3 spells CASSPLAGGDQETQYF. The DNA for the CDR3 is TGTGCCAGCTCACCACTTGCTGGTGGAGACCAAGAGACCCAGTACTTC.